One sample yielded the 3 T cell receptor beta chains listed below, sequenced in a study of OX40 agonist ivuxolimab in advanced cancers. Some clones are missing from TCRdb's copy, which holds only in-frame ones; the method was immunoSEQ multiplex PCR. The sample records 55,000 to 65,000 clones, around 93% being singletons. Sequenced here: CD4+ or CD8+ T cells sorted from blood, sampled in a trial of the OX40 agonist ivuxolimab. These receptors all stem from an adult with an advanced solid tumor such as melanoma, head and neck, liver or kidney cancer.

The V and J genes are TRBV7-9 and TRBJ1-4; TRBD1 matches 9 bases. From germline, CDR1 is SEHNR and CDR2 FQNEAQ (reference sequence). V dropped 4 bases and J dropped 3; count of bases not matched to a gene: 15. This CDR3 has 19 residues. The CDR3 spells CASSSPSGTGIGANEKLFF. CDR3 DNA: TGTGCCAGCAGCTCGCCCTCCGGGACAGGGATCGGGGCTAATGAAAAACTGTTTTTT.

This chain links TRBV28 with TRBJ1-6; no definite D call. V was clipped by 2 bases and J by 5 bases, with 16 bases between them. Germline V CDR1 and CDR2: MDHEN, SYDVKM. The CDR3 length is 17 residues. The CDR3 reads CASSLPPFREDNSPLHF. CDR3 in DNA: TGTGCCAGCAGTTTACCCCCATTTCGGGAAGATAATTCACCCCTCCACTTT.

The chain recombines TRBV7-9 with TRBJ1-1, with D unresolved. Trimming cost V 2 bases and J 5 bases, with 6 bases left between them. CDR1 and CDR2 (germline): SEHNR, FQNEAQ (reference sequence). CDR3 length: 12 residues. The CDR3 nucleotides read TGTGCCAGCAGCTTACCAAAAACTGAAGCTTTCTTT. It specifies CASSLPKTEAFF.